This entry lists 9 T cell receptor beta chains sequenced from one sample in a study of blood T cell repertoires in COVID-19. Profiling relied on immunoSEQ multiplex PCR, and the TCRdb table lists in-frame clones only, not all of them. The repertoire holds approximately 330,000 clones, with roughly 90% as singletons. The specimen sequenced was PBMCs or T cells enriched from blood (not recorded which). Receptors were obtained from a woman aged 25 to 39 who had recovered from COVID-19.

This chain connects TRBV5-1 to TRBJ1-6; maybe TRBD1 (5 bases). Looked up from germline, CDR1 is SGHRS and CDR2 is YFSETQ. CDR3 size: 23 residues. V was shortened by 7 bases and J by 0 bases, with 35 bases between the two germline ends. The CDR3 loop reads CASRSSNIPPRGGGSSYNSPLHF. The CDR3 nucleotides are TGCGCCAGCCGGTCCTCAAATATCCCCCCGCGGGGGGGAGGGAGCTCCTATAATTCACCCCTCCACTTT.

This clone was seen a handful of times. The chain combines TRBV7-9 with TRBJ1-1; 7 bases match TRBD1. Trimming at V came to 0 bases and at J to 4 bases, leaving 11 bases not matched to a gene. This CDR3 contains 17 residues. In germline, CDR1 is SEHNR, CDR2 FQNEAQ (reference sequence). CDR3 in DNA: TGTGCCAGCAGCTTAGCATCGACAGGGCACCAGACCACTGAAGCTTTCTTT. As protein: CASSLASTGHQTTEAFF.

This clone has more than one count but fewer than ten. The chain carries TRBV27 and TRBJ2-1; 9 nucleotides line up with TRBD2. This CDR3 region has 13 residues. Germline V gene data show CDR1 as MNHEY and CDR2 as SMNVEV (reference sequence). Trimming at V came to 3 bases and at J to 6 bases, leaving 0 bases not matched to a gene. The CDR3 reads CASSFSGSNEQFF. CDR3 sequence (DNA): TGTGCCAGCAGTTTTAGCGGGAGCAATGAGCAGTTCTTC.

V usage is TRBV7-9 and J usage is TRBJ2-7; 10 bases are a match to TRBD1. Germline assignment: CDR1 SEHNR and CDR2 FQNEAQ (reference sequence). Losses at the gene ends were 4 bases for V and 3 bases for J; bases not matched to a gene: 3. The CDR3 consists of 14 residues. The CDR3 reads CASSSGQGSYEQYF. As DNA, the CDR3 is TGTGCCAGCAGCTCGGGACAGGGGAGCTACGAGCAGTACTTC.

Only one count was recorded for this clone. This rearrangement joins TRBV7-9 to TRBJ2-6; 8 bases are shared with TRBD1. Germline V gene sequence: CDR1 SEHNR, CDR2 FQNEAQ (reference sequence). CDR3 size: 16 residues. The trim removed 4 bases at V and 2 bases at J, leaving 4 bases unmatched. CDR3 protein: CASSSDRGAGANVLTF. The CDR3 nucleotides read TGTGCCAGCAGCTCTGACAGGGGAGCTGGGGCCAACGTCCTGACTTTC.

The chain is built from TRBV2 and TRBJ2-1; D gene unclear. V dropped 6 bases and J dropped 4 bases, with 7 bases sitting between them. This CDR3 is 12 amino acids long. Germline V gives CDR1 SNHLY, CDR2 FYNNEI. The CDR3 nucleotides are TGTGCCAGCAGAACTCAATACAATGAGCAGTTCTTC. It specifies CASRTQYNEQFF.

The V gene is TRBV19, the J gene TRBJ2-1, with a tentative D call TRBD2 (7 bases). V shed 6 bases and J shed 7 bases, with 19 bases lying between them. This CDR3 region has 15 residues. Germline lookup yields CDR1 LNHDA and CDR2 SQIVND (reference sequence). CDR3 residues: CASRGGALEGNEQFF. CDR3 nucleotide sequence: TGTGCCAGTAGGGGGGGGGCACTAGAGGGAAATGAGCAGTTCTTC.

The J gene is TRBJ1-2, the V gene TRBV28; the match to TRBD1 covers 11 bases. J was trimmed by 8 bases and V by 6 bases; bases with no gene match: 8. Germline lookup yields CDR1 MDHEN and CDR2 SYDVKM. This CDR3 spans 14 amino acids. Written as DNA, the CDR3 is TGTGCCAGCAGAAGGACAGGGGGCATAAGGGGCTACACCTTC. Encoded protein: CASRRTGGIRGYTF.

This chain links TRBV28 with TRBJ2-3, with 13 bases aligning to TRBD2. CDR1 MDHEN and CDR2 SYDVKM come from the germline V gene. This CDR3 contains 14 residues. V trimming: 5 bases; J trimming: 12 bases; junction bases outside the gene matches: 8. CDR3 sequence: CASSRGTSGNPQYF. In DNA form, the CDR3 reads TGTGCCAGCAGTCGCGGGACTAGCGGGAACCCCCAGTATTTT.